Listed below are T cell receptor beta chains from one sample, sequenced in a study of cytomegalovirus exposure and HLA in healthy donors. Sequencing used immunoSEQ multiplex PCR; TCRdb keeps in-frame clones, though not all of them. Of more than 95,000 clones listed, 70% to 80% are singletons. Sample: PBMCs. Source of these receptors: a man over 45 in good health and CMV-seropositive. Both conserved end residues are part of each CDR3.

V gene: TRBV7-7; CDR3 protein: CASSPQGGFGNEQFF
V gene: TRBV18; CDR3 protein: CASSPLKTGMSTGELFF
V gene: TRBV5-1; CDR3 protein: CASSPGTGERNQPQHF
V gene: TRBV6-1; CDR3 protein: CASTFSTGQETQYF
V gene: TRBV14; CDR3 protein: CASSQDWQGALYNEQFF
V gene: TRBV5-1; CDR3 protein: CASSLVAGGDNEQFF
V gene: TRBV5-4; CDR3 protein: CASSPTVNTGELFF
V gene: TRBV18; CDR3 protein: CASSEAQGANEKLFF
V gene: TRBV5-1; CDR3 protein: CASSSGGAGVNEQFF
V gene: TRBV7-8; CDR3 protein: CASSLVRGLSYEQYF
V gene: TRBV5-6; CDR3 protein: CASSSPGLRGNEQFF
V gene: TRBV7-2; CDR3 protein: CASSSGINYGYTF
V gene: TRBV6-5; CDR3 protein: CASASGSQPQHF
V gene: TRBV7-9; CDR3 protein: CASIPRAGGGTQETQYF
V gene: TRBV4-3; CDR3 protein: CASSPTGGNEQFF
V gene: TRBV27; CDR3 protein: CASSLFSTGENYGYTF
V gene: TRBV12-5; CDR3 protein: CASGLVPPQDSYEQYF
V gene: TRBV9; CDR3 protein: CASSVGTSGGRGPNEQFF